The rows below give T cell receptor beta chains drawn from one sample of a study of spatial heterogeneity in lung cancer. MiXCR was run by TCRdb on the 5' RACE reads, yielding one entry per CDR3 protein. The top ten hold about 7% of the sample, which has about 78,000 distinct CDR3 sequences, 8% seen once. The sequenced sample was PBMCs, obtained at surgery. The origin of the receptors is a male donor with early-stage non-small cell lung cancer. CDR3s include the opening cysteine and the closing phenylalanine or tryptophan. The order of the fields is clone size, V gene, J gene, D gene, CDR3 DNA, CDR3 protein. A D gene is named only where the DNA matches it firmly. Expanded clones get a size class; other rows say once, few or many, or leave the size out.

few	TRBV4-3	TRBJ2-7	.	TGCGCCAGCAGCCCCACCGGCAGCTACTACGAGCAGTACTTC	CASSPTGSYYEQYF
many	TRBV19	TRBJ1-4	.	TGTGCCAGTAGTATAGAGGGGGTTTATGAAAAACTGTTTTTT	CASSIEGVYEKLFF
many	TRBV18	TRBJ1-1	.	TGTGCCAGCTCACCATCGCCGGCCGGGAACACTGAAGCTTTCTTT	CASSPSPAGNTEAFF
few	TRBV5-6	TRBJ2-7	TRBD2	TGTGCCAGCAGCCCCCCGGGACTAGCGGTATTAGCGTCCTACGAGCAGTACTTC	CASSPPGLAVLASYEQYF
few	TRBV30	TRBJ1-5	TRBD1	TGTGCCTGGAGGGGGGACAGGGATGGACAGCCCCAGCATTTT	CAWRGDRDGQPQHF
many	TRBV10-3	TRBJ2-7	TRBD2	TGTGCCATCAGTGACCGAAGCGGGAGCGCCTACGAGCAGTACTTC	CAISDRSGSAYEQYF
many	TRBV6-6	TRBJ1-2	.	TGTGCCAGTTTAGAACTAAACTATGGCTACACCTTC	CASLELNYGYTF
once	TRBV20-1	TRBJ2-3	TRBD2	TGCAGTGCTAGACCGGGGGGACTAGCGGGAGTTCGGCGGGATACGCAGTATTTT	CSARPGGLAGVRRDTQYF
many	TRBV12-3/TRBV12-4	TRBJ1-1	TRBD1	TGTGCCAGCAGTTTGTGGACAGGGCTGAACACTGAAGCTTTCTTT	CASSLWTGLNTEAFF
many	TRBV19	TRBJ2-1	.	TGTGCCAGTAGTCTCCGCGGTTGGGGGACTGAGCAGTTCTTC	CASSLRGWGTEQFF
.	TRBV20-1	TRBJ2-3	TRBD2	TGCAGTGCTAGAGATCCCGCGGGAGGAAGGACAGATACGCAGTATTTT	CSARDPAGGRTDTQYF
few	TRBV4-3	TRBJ2-7	TRBD2	TGCGCCTGCAGCCAAGCGACTAGCGGGAGTGTCGAGCAGTACTTC	CACSQATSGSVEQYF
many	TRBV19	TRBJ2-1	.	TGTGCCAGTAGTACGACCAGGAATGAGCAGTTCTTC	CASSTTRNEQFF
many	TRBV29-1	TRBJ2-1	.	TGCAGCGTAAGAACCGGTAACTACAATGAGCAGTTCTTC	CSVRTGNYNEQFF
few	TRBV19	TRBJ1-1	.	TGTGCCAGTAGTATTAACCCTGGGCCAAACACTGAAGCTTTCTTT	CASSINPGPNTEAFF
many	TRBV6-5	TRBJ1-1	.	TGTGCCAGCAGACAGGGTGGTTCGGGAAACACTGAAGCTTTCTTT	CASRQGGSGNTEAFF
many	TRBV20-1	TRBJ1-5	.	TGCAGTGCTAGCCCGGGGGATCAGCCCCAGCATTTT	CSASPGDQPQHF
many	TRBV9	TRBJ2-3	.	TGTGCCAGCAGCGTTAGCGGTTACGGCACAGATACGCAGTATTTT	CASSVSGYGTDTQYF
many	TRBV24-1	TRBJ2-4	TRBD1	TGTGCCACCCCCCTGACAGGGTGGTACATTCAGTACTTC	CATPLTGWYIQYF
many	TRBV4-3	TRBJ1-4	.	TGCGCCAGCAGCCAAGATTACAGGGTAGGGGAAAAACTGTTTTTT	CASSQDYRVGEKLFF
.	TRBV6-1	TRBJ1-6	.	TGTGCCAGCAGTGACCAGGGGCCGGGCTCACCCCTCCACTTT	CASSDQGPGSPLHF
.	TRBV7-9	TRBJ2-7	.	TGTGCCAGCAGCGGAATAGCGATTGACTCCTACGAGCAGTACTTC	CASSGIAIDSYEQYF
.	TRBV27	TRBJ2-7	.	TGTGCCAGCAGTCTCCTAACCCGGGGGCGCATCCTACGAGAGCAGTACTTC	CASSLLTRGRILREQYF
few	TRBV20-1	TRBJ1-4	.	TGCAGTGCTAGACGGGACCAAGGGGAAAAACTGTTTTTT	CSARRDQGEKLFF
many	TRBV29-1	TRBJ1-1	.	TGCAGCGTTGGGGGGTTGAACACTGAAGCTTTCTTT	CSVGGLNTEAFF
many	TRBV12-3/TRBV12-4	TRBJ2-7	TRBD2	TGTGCCAGCAGTAACCTAGCGGGAGGATCGGAGCAGTACTTC	CASSNLAGGSEQYF
many	TRBV4-2	TRBJ2-5	.	TGTGCCAGCAGCCAAGTCGGGAGCCAAGAGACCCAGTACTTC	CASSQVGSQETQYF
.	TRBV30	TRBJ1-6	TRBD1	TGTGCCTGGAGTGAAGGACAGGGTAGTGTGACACCCCTCCACTTT	CAWSEGQGSVTPLHF
few	TRBV24-1	TRBJ1-5	TRBD1	TGTGCCACCAGTGATTCCGGGACAGGGTACCATCAGCCCCAGCATTTT	CATSDSGTGYHQPQHF
many	TRBV3-1	TRBJ2-1	TRBD2	TGTGCCAGCAGCCAAGTAATAGCGGGAGGCTACGCACCCTACAATGAGCAGTTCTTC	CASSQVIAGGYAPYNEQFF
many	TRBV7-2	TRBJ2-1	TRBD1	TGTGCCAGCAGCTTAGATAACAGGGGGAATGAGCAGTTCTTC	CASSLDNRGNEQFF
once	TRBV30	TRBJ1-1	TRBD1	TGTGCCTGGAGGGGAACAGGGGTGAGCACTGAAGCTTTCTTT	CAWRGTGVSTEAFF